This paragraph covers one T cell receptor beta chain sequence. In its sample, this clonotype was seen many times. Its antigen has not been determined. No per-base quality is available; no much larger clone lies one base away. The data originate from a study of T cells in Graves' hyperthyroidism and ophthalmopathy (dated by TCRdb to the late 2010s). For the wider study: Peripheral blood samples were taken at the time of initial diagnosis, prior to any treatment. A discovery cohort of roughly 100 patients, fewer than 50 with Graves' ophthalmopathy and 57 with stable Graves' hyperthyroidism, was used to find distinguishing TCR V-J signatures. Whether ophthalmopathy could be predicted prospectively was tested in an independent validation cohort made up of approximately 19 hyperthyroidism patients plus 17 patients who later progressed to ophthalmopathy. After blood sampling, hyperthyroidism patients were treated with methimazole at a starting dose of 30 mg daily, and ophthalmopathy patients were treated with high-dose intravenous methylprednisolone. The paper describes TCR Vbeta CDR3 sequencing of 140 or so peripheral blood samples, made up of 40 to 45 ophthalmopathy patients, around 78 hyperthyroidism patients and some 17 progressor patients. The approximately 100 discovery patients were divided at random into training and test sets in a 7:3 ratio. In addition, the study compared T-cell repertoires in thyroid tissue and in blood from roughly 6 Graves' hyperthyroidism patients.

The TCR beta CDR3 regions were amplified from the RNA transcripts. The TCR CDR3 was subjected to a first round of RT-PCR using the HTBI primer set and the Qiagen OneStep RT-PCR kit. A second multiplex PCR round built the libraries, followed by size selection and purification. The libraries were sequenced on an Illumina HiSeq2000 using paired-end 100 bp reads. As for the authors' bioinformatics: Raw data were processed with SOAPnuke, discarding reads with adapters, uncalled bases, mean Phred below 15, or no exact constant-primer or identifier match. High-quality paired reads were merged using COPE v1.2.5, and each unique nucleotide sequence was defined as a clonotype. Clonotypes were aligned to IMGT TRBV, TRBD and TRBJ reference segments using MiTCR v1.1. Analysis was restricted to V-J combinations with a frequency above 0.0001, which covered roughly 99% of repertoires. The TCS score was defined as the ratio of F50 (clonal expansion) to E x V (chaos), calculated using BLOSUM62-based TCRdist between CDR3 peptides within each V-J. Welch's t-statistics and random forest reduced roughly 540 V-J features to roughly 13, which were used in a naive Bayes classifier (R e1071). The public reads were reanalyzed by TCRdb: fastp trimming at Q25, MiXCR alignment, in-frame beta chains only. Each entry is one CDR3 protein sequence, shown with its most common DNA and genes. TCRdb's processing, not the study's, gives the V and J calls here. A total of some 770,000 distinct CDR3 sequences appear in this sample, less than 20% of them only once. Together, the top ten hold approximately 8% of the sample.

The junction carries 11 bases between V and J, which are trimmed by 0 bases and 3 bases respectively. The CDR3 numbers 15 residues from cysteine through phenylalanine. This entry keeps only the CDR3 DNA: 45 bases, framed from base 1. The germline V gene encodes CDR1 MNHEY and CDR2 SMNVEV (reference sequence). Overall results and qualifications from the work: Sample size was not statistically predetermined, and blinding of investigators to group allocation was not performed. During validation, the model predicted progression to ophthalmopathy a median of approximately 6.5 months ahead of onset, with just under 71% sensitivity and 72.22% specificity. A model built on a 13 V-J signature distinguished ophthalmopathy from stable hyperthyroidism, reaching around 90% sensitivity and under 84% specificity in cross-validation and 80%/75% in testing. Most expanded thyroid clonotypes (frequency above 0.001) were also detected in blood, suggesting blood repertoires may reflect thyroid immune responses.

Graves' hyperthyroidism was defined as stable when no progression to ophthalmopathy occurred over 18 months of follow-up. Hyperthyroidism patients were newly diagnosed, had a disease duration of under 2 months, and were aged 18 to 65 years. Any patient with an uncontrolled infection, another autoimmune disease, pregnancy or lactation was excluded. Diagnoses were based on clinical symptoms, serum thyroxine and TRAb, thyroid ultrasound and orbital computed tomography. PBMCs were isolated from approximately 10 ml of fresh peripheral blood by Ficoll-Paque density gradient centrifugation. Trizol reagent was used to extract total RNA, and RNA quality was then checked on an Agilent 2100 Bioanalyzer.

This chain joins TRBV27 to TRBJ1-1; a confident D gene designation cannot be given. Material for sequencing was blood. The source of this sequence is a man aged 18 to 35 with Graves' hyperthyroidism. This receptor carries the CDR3 CASSLSKGWDTEAFF. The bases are TGTGCCAGCAGTTTATCTAAGGGTTGGGACACTGAAGCTTTCTTT.